The 4 T cell receptor beta chains in this list originate from one sample, sequenced in a study of breast tumors, draining lymph nodes, adjacent tissues. TCRdb called the multiplex PCR reads again in MiXCR, with one record for every CDR3 protein. Of roughly 110,000 distinct CDR3 sequences detected, 30% appear once; the ten largest clones hold 5.5% to 7%. The lymph nodes were axillary draining lymph nodes from breast cancer patients. Sequenced: axillary lymph node tissue. The receptor source for this set is a female donor with breast cancer. Some clones in this sample may be carry-over from other donors' samples.

The V gene is TRBV12-5, the J gene TRBJ1-1; weak D call: TRBD1 (5 bases). The V end lost 1 base, the J end lost 6 bases, and 12 bases lay between the germline ends. Germline lookup yields CDR1 LGHNT and CDR2 FRNRAP. The CDR3 consists of 14 residues. In DNA form, the CDR3 reads TGTGCTAGTGGTTTGGAGGGACGTGTACCTGAAGCTTTCTTT. Translating it yields CASGLEGRVPEAFF.

This clonotype was seen repeatedly, ten times or more. A read error may produce the germline difference seen at one junction end. The chain is built from TRBV2 and TRBJ2-6; 7 bases map to TRBD1. CDR3 size: 16 residues. Germline values: CDR1 SNHLY, CDR2 FYNNEI. The CDR3 sequence is CASRGTVDSGANVLTF. Here the CDR3 DNA reads TGTGCCAGCAGGGGGACAGTCGACTCTGGAGCCAACGTCCTGACTTTC. The complete variable domain, with remaining parts taken from reference TRBV2 and TRBJ2-6, reads EPEVTQTPSHQVTQMGQEVILRCVPISNHLYFYWYRQILGQKVEFLVSFYNNEISEKSEIFDDQFSVERPDGSNFTLKIRSTKLEDSAMYFCASRGTVDSGANVLTFGAGSRLTVL.

This clonotype was recorded at least ten times. V gene TRBV7-8 combines with J gene TRBJ1-5; 8 nucleotides line up with TRBD1. Germline loops: CDR1 SGHVS, CDR2 FQNEAQ. This CDR3 spans 17 amino acids. Trimming cost V 0 bases and J 1 base; bases outside gene matches: 5. The DNA of the CDR3 is TGTGCCAGCAGCTTAGCGCTTTGGGACAGGAGCAATCAGCCCCAGCATTTT. Residues: CASSLALWDRSNQPQHF.

This clonotype appeared many times. The chain uses TRBV5-1 and TRBJ2-5, with 8 positions matching TRBD1. The CDR3 is 17 residues long. With 6 bases clipped from V and 5 bases from J, the junction kept 18 bases outside the gene matches. CDR1 is SGHRS and CDR2 is YFSETQ in the germline V gene. CDR3 region: CASMLQGATFRGETQYF. In nucleotides, the CDR3 is TGCGCCAGCATGCTTCAGGGGGCCACGTTTAGGGGGGAGACCCAGTACTTC. The full variable domain, its missing parts supplied by reference TRBV5-1 and TRBJ2-5, is KAGVTQTPRYLIKTRGQQVTLSCSPISGHRSVSWYQQTPGQGLQFLFEYFSETQRNKGNFPGRFSGRQFSNSRSEMNVSTLELGDSALYLCASMLQGATFRGETQYFGPGTRLLVL.